What follows describes a single T cell receptor beta chain. The antigen is not known. This specimen belongs to a study of early T cells in non-severe SARS-CoV-2 infection. Study as a whole: Alpha and beta chains were unpaired, from unsorted whole-blood bulk RNA. Notes on the study in general: Matching against VDJdb likely underestimated virus-specific expansions, favoring anti-spike CD8.

Unique molecular identifiers were attached to individual cDNA molecules. One entry per CDR3 protein, called by TCRdb with MiXCR from the 5' RACE reads. There are 75,000 to 100,000 distinct CDR3 sequences in the sample; around 16% occur only once, and 0.95% to 1.5% lies in the top ten. Per germline, CDR1 SGHTA and CDR2 FQGNSA. V gave up 2 bases and J gave up 5 bases; unmatched junction bases: 6. The CDR3 extends over 15 amino acids. Sequencing was carried out using whole blood. The clonotype comes from an adult who was a healthcare worker with PCR-confirmed SARS-CoV-2 infection or an uninfected control (not recorded which). The gene calls are TRBV7-2 and TRBJ2-3, with 8 bases that match TRBD2. CDR3 amino acids: CASSLSGGGRDTQYF. DNA of the CDR3: TGTGCCAGCAGCTTAAGCGGGGGAGGTCGAGATACGCAGTATTTT.